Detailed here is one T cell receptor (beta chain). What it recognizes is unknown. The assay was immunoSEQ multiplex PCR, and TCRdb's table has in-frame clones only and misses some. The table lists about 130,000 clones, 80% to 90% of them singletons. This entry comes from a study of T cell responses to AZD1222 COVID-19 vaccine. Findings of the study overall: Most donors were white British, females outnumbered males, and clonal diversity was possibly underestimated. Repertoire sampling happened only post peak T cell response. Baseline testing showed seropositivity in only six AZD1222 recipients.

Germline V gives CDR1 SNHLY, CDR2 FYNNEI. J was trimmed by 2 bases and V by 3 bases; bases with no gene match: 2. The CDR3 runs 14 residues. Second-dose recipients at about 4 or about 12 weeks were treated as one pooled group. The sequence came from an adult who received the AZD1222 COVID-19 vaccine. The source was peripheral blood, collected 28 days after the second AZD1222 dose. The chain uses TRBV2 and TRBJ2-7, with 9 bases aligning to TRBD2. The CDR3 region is CASSDAGGAYEQYF. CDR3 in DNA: TGTGCCAGCAGTGATGCGGGAGGGGCCTACGAGCAGTACTTC.